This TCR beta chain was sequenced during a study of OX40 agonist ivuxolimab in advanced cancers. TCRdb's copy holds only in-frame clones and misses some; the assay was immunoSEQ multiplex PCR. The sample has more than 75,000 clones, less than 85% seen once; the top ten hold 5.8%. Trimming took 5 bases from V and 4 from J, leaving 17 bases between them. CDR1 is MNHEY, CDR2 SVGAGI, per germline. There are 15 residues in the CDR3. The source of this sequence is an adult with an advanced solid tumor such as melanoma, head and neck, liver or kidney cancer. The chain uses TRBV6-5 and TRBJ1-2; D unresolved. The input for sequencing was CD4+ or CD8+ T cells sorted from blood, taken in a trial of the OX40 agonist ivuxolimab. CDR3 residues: CASSPHLQLSYGYTF. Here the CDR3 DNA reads TGTGCCAGCAGTCCCCATTTACAACTCAGCTATGGCTACACCTTC.